The rows below give T cell receptor beta chains drawn from one sample of a study of blood T cell repertoires in COVID-19. Assay: immunoSEQ multiplex PCR; the TCRdb copy retains only in-frame clones and omits some. The sample gives 150,000 to 200,000 clones, approximately 85% of which show up once; 1% to 1.5% is in the top ten. Material for sequencing was peripheral blood. The receptors here all came from a man aged 55-75 years who had recovered from COVID-19. CDR3s include the opening cysteine and the closing phenylalanine or tryptophan. D genes are given only for firm matches. Not all rows give a size; the values are once, few, many and, for expanded clones, a class.

>TRBJ2-2|.|TRBV7-8|few
TGTGCCAGCAGCTCCTTTCCGGGCGGGGAGCTGTTTTTT
CASSSFPGGELFF
>TRBJ2-3|.|TRBV7-9|few
TGTGCCAGCAGCACATGGACTGGAGATACGCAGTATTTT
CASSTWTGDTQYF
>TRBJ1-2|.|TRBV7-2|.
TGTGCCAGCAGCCTGCAGGGTGTCGCGGACTATGGCTACACCTTC
CASSLQGVADYGYTF
>TRBJ1-6|.|TRBV6-5|.
TGTGCCAGCAGTCCCAGGCTTCGGTCACCCCTCCACTTT
CASSPRLRSPLHF
>TRBJ1-5|.|TRBV27|.
TGTGCCAGCAGTCTCCGACAGTATCAGCCCCAGCATTTT
CASSLRQYQPQHF
>TRBJ2-1|TRBD2|TRBV3-1/TRBV3-2|few
TGTGCCAGCAGCCAAGAGCGGGGGTCCTACAATGAGCAGTTCTTC
CASSQERGSYNEQFF
>TRBJ1-3|.|TRBV7-2|.
TGTGCCAGCAGCTTATATCCGGGGGCTGGAAACACCATATATTTT
CASSLYPGAGNTIYF
>TRBJ1-1|.|TRBV29-1|.
TGCAGCGTTGAAGGAGACAGCAGCTCGAACACTGAAGCTTTCTTT
CSVEGDSSSNTEAFF
>TRBJ2-1|.|TRBV4-3|.
TGCGCCAGCAGCCAAGATTTCCCACAGAACAATGAGCAGTTCTTC
CASSQDFPQNNEQFF
>TRBJ1-1|.|TRBV19|.
TGTGCCAGTAGTATCACTTCGGGGAACACTGAAGCTTTCTTT
CASSITSGNTEAFF
>TRBJ2-5|.|TRBV13|.
TGTGCCAGCAGCTGGGGGCTAGAGCGGGGTCAAGAGACCCAGTACTTC
CASSWGLERGQETQYF
>TRBJ1-5|.|TRBV5-8|.
TGTGCCAGCCTCCCCCGGACAGAATATCAGCCCCAGCATTTT
CASLPRTEYQPQHF
>TRBJ2-3|.|TRBV7-9|.
TGTGCCAGCAGCTTAGTATCCGGCGGAGTGGATACGCAGTATTTT
CASSLVSGGVDTQYF
>TRBJ1-2|.|TRBV5-4|.
TGTGCCAGCAGCTGGGGGGATGGCTACACCTTC
CASSWGDGYTF
>TRBJ2-5|.|TRBV2|.
TGTGCCAGCAGTGAAGTTAAGGGCAGGGGAACCCAGTACTTC
CASSEVKGRGTQYF
>TRBJ2-3|.|TRBV6-6|once
TGTGCCAGCAGTTACTCGGGGACTAGCACAGATACGCAGTATTTT
CASSYSGTSTDTQYF
>TRBJ2-3|TRBD2|TRBV7-2|.
TGTGCCAGCAGCTTAGAAGGGAGGGTGGGCACAGATACGCAGTATTTT
CASSLEGRVGTDTQYF
>TRBJ1-1|.|TRBV27|.
TGTGCCAGCAGTTTATACCTGGGCAGTAAGAACACTGAAGCTTTCTTT
CASSLYLGSKNTEAFF
>TRBJ1-1|TRBD1|TRBV7-3|.
TGTGCCAGCAGCTTATCGCCGGACAGGGGGCTCACTGAAGCTTTCTTT
CASSLSPDRGLTEAFF
>TRBJ1-2|TRBD1|TRBV29-1|.
TGCAGCGTTGATCCCACAGGGGTTGGTTCCACCTTC
CSVDPTGVGSTF
>TRBJ1-2|TRBD1|TRBV2|.
TGTGCCAGCACCGCGACAGGGCGATTGGCAGCTAACTATGGCTACACCTTC
CASTATGRLAANYGYTF
>TRBJ2-5|.|TRBV7-9|.
TGTGCCAGCAGCTCGCCACTGGGAGCGTACCAAGAGACCCAGTACTTC
CASSSPLGAYQETQYF
>TRBJ2-3|.|TRBV7-2|.
TGTGCCAGCAGCAGACTCGGGGGGCCCTCCACAGATACGCAGTATTTT
CASSRLGGPSTDTQYF
>TRBJ1-2|.|TRBV7-9|.
TGTGCCAGCACCCACCTCATGTACAGAGACAACTATGGCTACACCTTC
CASTHLMYRDNYGYTF
>TRBJ2-5|.|TRBV2|.
TGTGCCAGCAGCCGGGGGACCCAGTACTTC
CASSRGTQYF
>TRBJ2-7|.|TRBV11-2|.
TGTGCCAGCAGCTTTCAGGACGAGCAGTACTTC
CASSFQDEQYF
>TRBJ1-4|.|TRBV18|.
TGTGCCAGCTCACCTGACAGGCGATATAATGAAAAACTGTTTTTT
CASSPDRRYNEKLFF
>TRBJ1-6|TRBD1|TRBV30|many
TGTGCCTGGAAACGGACAGGGAATTCACCCCTCCACTTT
CAWKRTGNSPLHF
>TRBJ1-6|.|TRBV7-2|.
TGTGCCAGCGCGAGACAGGATGGTGTTGGGGCGGATAATTCACCCCTCCACTTT
CASARQDGVGADNSPLHF
>TRBJ1-2|TRBD1|TRBV3-1/TRBV3-2|.
TGTGCCAGCAGCCAAGGACCAGGGGGAAATGGCTACACCTTC
CASSQGPGGNGYTF
>TRBJ1-1|TRBD1|TRBV12-5|.
TGTGCTAGTGGGCCCGGGACAGGGGAAGGAGGCACTGAAGCTTTCTTT
CASGPGTGEGGTEAFF
>TRBJ2-7|TRBD2|TRBV27|few
TGTGCCAGCAGGGCTAGCGGGGGCCCTTCCTACGAGCAGTACTTC
CASRASGGPSYEQYF
>TRBJ2-1|TRBD2|TRBV5-1|.
TGCGCCAGCAGCCGGGGGGTGCGGGGGACCTACAATGAGCAGTTCTTC
CASSRGVRGTYNEQFF
>TRBJ1-4|TRBD1|TRBV6-1|.
TGTGCCAGCAGTGAAGCGACAGGGCTGCAAGCTAATGAAAAACTGTTTTTT
CASSEATGLQANEKLFF
>TRBJ2-3|TRBD1|TRBV13|.
TGTGCCAGCAGCTCCGGACAGGGGGCAACAGATACGCAGTATTTT
CASSSGQGATDTQYF
>TRBJ1-1|.|TRBV12-3/TRBV12-4|.
TGTGCCAGCAGTTTTGACTGGACTGAAGCTTTCTTT
CASSFDWTEAFF
>TRBJ1-2|.|TRBV20-1|.
TGCAGCCAGGGGAGAAATGGCTACACCTTC
CSQGRNGYTF
>TRBJ2-7|.|TRBV6-5|.
TGTGCCAGCACCCCCGGTGGGGCAAACCTTTACGAGCAGTACTTC
CASTPGGANLYEQYF